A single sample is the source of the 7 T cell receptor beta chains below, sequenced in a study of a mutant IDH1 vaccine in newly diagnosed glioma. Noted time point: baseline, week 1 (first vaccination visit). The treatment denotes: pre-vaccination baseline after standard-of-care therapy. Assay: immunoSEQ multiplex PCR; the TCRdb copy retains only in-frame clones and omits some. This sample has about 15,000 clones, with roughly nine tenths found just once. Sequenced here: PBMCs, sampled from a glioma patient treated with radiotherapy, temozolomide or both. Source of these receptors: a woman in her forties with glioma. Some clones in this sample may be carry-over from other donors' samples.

The CDR3, as DNA: TGTGCCAGCAGCGGATGGGACACCGAGGGGTTATCTGGAAACACCATATATTTT. Residues: CASSGWDTEGLSGNTIYF. The J gene is TRBJ1-3, the V gene TRBV7-8, with D perhaps TRBD1 (6 bases). Germline V lookup: CDR1 SGHVS, CDR2 FQNEAQ. Trimming stripped 5 bases from V and 1 base from J, with 21 bases between. The CDR3 covers 18 residues. Based on the CDR3 plus reference TRBV7-8 and TRBJ1-3, the full variable domain is GAGVSQSPRYKVAKRGQDVALRCDPISGHVSLFWYQQALGQGPEFLTYFQNEAQLDKSGLPSDRFFAERPEGSVSTLKIQRTQQEDSAVYLCASSGWDTEGLSGNTIYFGEGSWLTVV.

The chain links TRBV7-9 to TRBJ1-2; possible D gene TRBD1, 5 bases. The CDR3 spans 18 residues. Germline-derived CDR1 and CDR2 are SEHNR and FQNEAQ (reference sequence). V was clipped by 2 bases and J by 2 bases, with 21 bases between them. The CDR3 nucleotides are TGTGCCAGCAGCTTAACCGCCGTGGGGGTAGCCTTAAACTATGGCTACACCTTC. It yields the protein CASSLTAVGVALNYGYTF.

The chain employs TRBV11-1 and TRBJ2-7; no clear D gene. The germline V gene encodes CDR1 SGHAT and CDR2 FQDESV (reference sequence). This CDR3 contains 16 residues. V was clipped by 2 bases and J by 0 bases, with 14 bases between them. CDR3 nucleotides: TGTGCCAGCAGCTTACTTCCAGGACCACCCTCCTACGAGCAGTACTTC. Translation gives CASSLLPGPPSYEQYF.

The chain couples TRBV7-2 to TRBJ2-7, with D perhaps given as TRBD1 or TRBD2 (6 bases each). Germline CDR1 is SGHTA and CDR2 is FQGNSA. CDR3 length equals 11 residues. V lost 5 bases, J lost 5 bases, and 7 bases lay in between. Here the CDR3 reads CASSRGDEQYF. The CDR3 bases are TGTGCCAGCAGCAGGGGGGACGAGCAGTACTTC.

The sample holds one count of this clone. CDR3 amino acids: CATSWVSSYNEQFF. The CDR3 coding sequence is TGTGCCACCAGCTGGGTTAGCTCCTACAATGAGCAGTTCTTC. The rearrangement links TRBV15 to TRBJ2-1; unclear D gene. CDR1 is LNHNV, CDR2 YYDKDF, per germline (reference sequence). The length of the CDR3 is 14 residues. Trimming left V 5 bases short and J 0 bases short, with 8 bases between.

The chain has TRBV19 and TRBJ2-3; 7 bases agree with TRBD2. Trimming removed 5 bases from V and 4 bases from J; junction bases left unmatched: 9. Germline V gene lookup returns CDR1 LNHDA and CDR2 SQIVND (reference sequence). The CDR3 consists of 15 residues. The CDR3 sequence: CASSDRWGGADTQYF. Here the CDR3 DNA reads TGTGCCAGTAGTGATAGGTGGGGAGGGGCAGATACGCAGTATTTT.

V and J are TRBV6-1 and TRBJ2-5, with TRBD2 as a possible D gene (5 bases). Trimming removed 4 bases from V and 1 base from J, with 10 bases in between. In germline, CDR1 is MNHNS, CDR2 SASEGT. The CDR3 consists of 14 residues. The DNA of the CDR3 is TGTGCCAGCAGTGTACCGGGATTCCAAGAGACCCAGTACTTC. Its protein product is CASSVPGFQETQYF.